These T cell receptor beta chains were read from a single sample in a study of blood T cell repertoires in COVID-19. Some clones are missing from TCRdb's copy, which holds only in-frame ones; the method was immunoSEQ multiplex PCR. This table has about 480,000 clones, approximately 88% appearing once. What was sequenced was peripheral blood. These receptors were collected from a woman aged 45-60 years with COVID-19, enrolled during active disease. The CDR3 runs from the conserved cysteine through the conserved F or W. D genes are given only for firm matches. Not all rows give a size; the values are once, few, many and, for expanded clones, a class.

TRBV11-2,TRBJ2-3,once,.,TGTGCCAGCAGTTCGGACAGTACAGATACGCAGTATTTT,CASSSDSTDTQYF
TRBV28,TRBJ2-1,.,TRBD2,TGTGCCAGCAGTTTGTCCGGGGGGGGGAACAATGAGCAGTTCTTC,CASSLSGGGNNEQFF
TRBV3-1/TRBV3-2,TRBJ2-1,.,TRBD1,TGTGCCAGCAGCCAAGAAGGGGGCAGCCATGGTGAGCAGTTCTTC,CASSQEGGSHGEQFF
TRBV18,TRBJ2-1,.,.,TGTGCCAGCTCACCACGACCTCCCAGCGCGGGTAATGAGCAGTTCTTC,CASSPRPPSAGNEQFF
TRBV28,TRBJ1-5,.,TRBD1,TGTGCCAGCAGTTCCGGACAGGGCATGGGAGGCAATCAGCCCCAGCATTTT,CASSSGQGMGGNQPQHF
TRBV30,TRBJ1-2,once,TRBD1,TGTGCCTGGAGATTGGACAGGGGGCCCTATGGCTACACCTTC,CAWRLDRGPYGYTF
TRBV5-1,TRBJ1-1,.,.,TGCGCCAGCAGCTTCGACAGAATGAACACTGAAGCTTTCTTT,CASSFDRMNTEAFF
TRBV12-3/TRBV12-4,TRBJ1-2,.,TRBD1,TGTGCCAGCAGCCCGGACAGGGACGGCTACACCTTC,CASSPDRDGYTF
TRBV13,TRBJ2-7,.,.,TGTGCCAGCAGCACCACAGGGAACGAGCAGTACTTC,CASSTTGNEQYF
TRBV7-2,TRBJ2-1,.,.,TGTGCCAGCAGCCAACGGCTAGCCAGAGTCCGTAATGAGCAGTTCTTC,CASSQRLARVRNEQFF
TRBV3-1/TRBV3-2,TRBJ2-7,.,TRBD1,TGTGCCAGCAGCCCAGATCCGGGACAGTACTACGAGCAGTACTTC,CASSPDPGQYYEQYF
TRBV10-1,TRBJ2-2,.,.,TGCGCCAGCAGTGACGGTACCGGGGAGCTGTTTTTT,CASSDGTGELFF
TRBV5-4,TRBJ2-3,once,.,TGTGCCAGCAGCTTGGACAGGTTAAAGGCAGATACGCAGTATTTT,CASSLDRLKADTQYF
TRBV5-1,TRBJ2-7,once,.,TGCGCCAGCAGCGCGGGCGTCTCTTACGAGCAGTACTTC,CASSAGVSYEQYF
TRBV5-1,TRBJ2-3,.,.,TGCGCCAGCAGCTTGAGTGGCGATACGCAGTATTTT,CASSLSGDTQYF
TRBV11-2,TRBJ2-7,.,.,TGTGCCAGCTCCATCTACGAGCAGTACTTC,CASSIYEQYF
TRBV21-1,TRBJ2-5,.,.,TGTGCCAGCAGCAGTCCTACAGGTAAGCAAGAGACCCAGTACTTC,CASSSPTGKQETQYF
TRBV6-1,TRBJ1-3,.,.,TGTGCCAGCAGTGAAGCAGGTGGAGGTGGAAACACCATATATTTT,CASSEAGGGGNTIYF
TRBV6-5,TRBJ1-2,.,TRBD1,TGTGCCAGCAGCCGGATGACAGGGGCCTATGGCTACACCTTC,CASSRMTGAYGYTF
TRBV23-1,TRBJ2-7,.,TRBD1,TGCGCCAGCAGTCAATTGGGGACAGGGGCCTCCTACGAGCAGTACTTC,CASSQLGTGASYEQYF
TRBV6-4,TRBJ2-2,.,.,TGTGCCAGCAGTGTACAGGGGAACACCGGGGAGCTGTTTTTT,CASSVQGNTGELFF
TRBV12-3/TRBV12-4,TRBJ1-6,few,TRBD1,TGTGCCAGCAGTGGGACAGGGTCTTCACCCCTCCACTTT,CASSGTGSSPLHF
TRBV19,TRBJ1-2,.,TRBD1,TGTGCCAGTAGTGGACAGGGGGCCTACTGGGGCTACACCTTC,CASSGQGAYWGYTF
TRBV7-9,TRBJ2-7,.,.,TGTGCCAGCAGCTTTCTCAGGGGAAGCTCCTACGAGCAGTACTTC,CASSFLRGSSYEQYF
TRBV5-1,TRBJ2-3,.,TRBD2,TGCGCCAGCACCCTACAGGGACTAGGGCCAGATACGCAGTATTTT,CASTLQGLGPDTQYF
TRBV24-1,TRBJ2-1,once,TRBD1,TGTGCCACCAGTGACCCGGACAGGGTGGGGGCATCCTACAATGAGCAGTTCTTC,CATSDPDRVGASYNEQFF
TRBV10-2,TRBJ2-1,.,TRBD2,TGCGCCAGCAGTGAAGCGACTAGCGGGGGGCCCTTGGATGAGCAGTTCTTC,CASSEATSGGPLDEQFF
TRBV28,TRBJ1-1,once,.,TGTGCCAGCGAGGGAGCTTTCTTT,CASEGAFF
TRBV6-5,TRBJ1-2,few,TRBD1,TGTGCCAGCTGGGACAGGGAGTCCAACTATGGCTACACCTTC,CASWDRESNYGYTF
TRBV3-1/TRBV3-2,TRBJ2-7,.,.,TGTGCCAGCAGCCACGAGGGCCTGAAGGGCCCCGAGCAGTACTTC,CASSHEGLKGPEQYF
TRBV7-9,TRBJ2-3,.,TRBD1,TGTGCCACCTCACTTGGGGACAGGGACACAGATACGCAGTATTTT,CATSLGDRDTDTQYF
TRBV19,TRBJ2-7,once,.,TGTGCCAGTAGTCTCTCCTCGGGACACTACGAGCAGTACTTC,CASSLSSGHYEQYF
TRBV12-3/TRBV12-4,TRBJ1-5,.,.,TGTGCCAGCAGTTTGGGGGCGTATCAGCCCCAGCATTTT,CASSLGAYQPQHF
TRBV19,TRBJ2-3,.,TRBD2,TGTGCCAGTAAGACTAGCGGGGGGGCGACAGATACGCAGTATTTT,CASKTSGGATDTQYF
TRBV19,TRBJ1-1,.,.,TGTGCCAGTAGTATAGGCGTTATGAACACTGAAGCTTTCTTT,CASSIGVMNTEAFF
TRBV18,TRBJ2-7,.,TRBD1,TGTGCCAGCTCACCCCTCAGGGGGCCTCTCTACGAGCAGTACTTC,CASSPLRGPLYEQYF
TRBV5-1,TRBJ2-5,.,.,TGCGCCAGCAGCTTCCAGTTTCAGACCCAGTACTTC,CASSFQFQTQYF
TRBV5-1,TRBJ2-1,.,.,TGCGCCAGCAGCTCCACTCTACGGAGTGAGCAGTTCTTC,CASSSTLRSEQFF
TRBV29-1,TRBJ1-4,.,.,TGCAGCGTCAGGTGGGGGGGAAGCGAAAAACTGTTTTTT,CSVRWGGSEKLFF
TRBV5-1,TRBJ1-1,.,TRBD1,TGCGCCAGCAGCTTGAGACAGGGGAGTAACACTGAAGCCTTCTTT,CASSLRQGSNTEAFF
TRBV14,TRBJ1-2,.,TRBD1,TGTGCCAGCAGCCAAGTCCAAGGGGGCACGGATGGCCACACCTTC,CASSQVQGGTDGHTF
TRBV27,TRBJ2-1,.,.,TGTGCCAGCAGTAGCGGCACTTATTGGGTCAATGAGCAGTTCTTC,CASSSGTYWVNEQFF
TRBV9,TRBJ1-3,.,TRBD1,TGTGCCAGCAGCCCCAGGACAGGGTCAGGAAACACCATATATTTT,CASSPRTGSGNTIYF
TRBV19,TRBJ1-6,.,TRBD1,TGTGCCAGTAGTAGGGGACAGGGGGAATACTATAATTCACCCCTCCACTTT,CASSRGQGEYYNSPLHF
TRBV9,TRBJ1-1,few,.,TGTGCCAGCAGCGTCAGTTTGAACACTGAAGCTTTCTTT,CASSVSLNTEAFF